These T cell receptor beta chains were read from a single sample in a study of identical twins. TCRdb fed the 5' RACE reads into MiXCR, producing one record per CDR3 protein. The data hold 400,000 to 600,000 distinct CDR3 sequences, with about a fifth observed a single time. This sample also belongs to another study, concerning yellow fever vaccine responses in identical twins.

The sequenced sample was CD4+ T cells sorted from blood. These receptors were obtained from a woman between 18 and 29 years old in good health. CDR3s include the opening cysteine and the closing phenylalanine or tryptophan. The D gene is left open where the match is weak. The size entry is marked missing in some rows and otherwise reads once, few, many or a size class.

CDR3	DNA	V	size	J	D
CASVGGGPAYGYTF	TGTGCCAGCGTTGGAGGAGGGCCGGCCTATGGCTACACCTTC	TRBV25-1	.	TRBJ1-2	.
CAIRNPGQGLSGANVLTF	TGTGCCATCAGGAACCCGGGACAGGGCCTCTCTGGGGCCAACGTCCTGACTTTC	TRBV10-3	few	TRBJ2-6	TRBD1
CASSSSSTSGNNEQFF	TGCGCCAGCAGCAGTAGTTCGACTAGCGGAAACAATGAGCAGTTCTTC	TRBV5-1	many	TRBJ2-1	TRBD2
CAISGDRRGYTF	TGTGCCATCAGTGGAGACAGGAGGGGCTACACCTTC	TRBV10-3	few	TRBJ1-2	.
CSARDVPPLNTEAFF	TGCAGTGCTAGAGATGTCCCTCCTTTGAACACTGAAGCTTTCTTT	TRBV20-1	.	TRBJ1-1	.
CASTTKQGAFGDYGYTF	TGTGCCAGCACTACAAAACAGGGGGCCTTCGGAGACTATGGCTACACCTTC	TRBV28	few	TRBJ1-2	TRBD1
CASSLASGTYVGELFF	TGCGCCAGCAGCCTTGCTTCCGGGACTTACGTCGGGGAGCTGTTTTTT	TRBV5-1	few	TRBJ2-2	.
CSATGTGLSGANVLTF	TGCAGTGCAACCGGGACAGGCCTCTCTGGGGCCAACGTCCTGACTTTC	TRBV20-1	few	TRBJ2-6	TRBD1
CSASHLVGGLHPDTQYF	TGCAGTGCTAGCCACCTAGTGGGAGGGCTCCACCCAGATACGCAGTATTTT	TRBV20-1	.	TRBJ2-3	TRBD2
CASSQVNGELFF	TGCGCCAGCAGCCAAGTGAACGGGGAACTGTTTTTT	TRBV4-1	few	TRBJ1-4	.
CASSEDREGSEQFF	TGTGCCAGTAGTGAGGACAGGGAGGGAAGTGAGCAGTTCTTC	TRBV19	.	TRBJ2-1	.
CASSKVTCYQYSTDTQYF	TGTGCCAGCAGCAAAGTGACTTGCTATCAGTACAGCACAGATACGCAGTATTTT	TRBV21-1	.	TRBJ2-3	.
CASTGIGGITDTQYF	TGTGCCAGCACTGGCATTGGGGGCATCACAGATACGCAGTATTTT	TRBV12-3/TRBV12-4	few	TRBJ2-3	.
CASSPGQPYKSYYGYTF	TGCGCCAGCAGCCCGGGACAGCCGTATAAGTCCTACTATGGCTACACCTTC	TRBV5-1	few	TRBJ1-2	TRBD1
CASSSSGGNYNEQFF	TGCGCCAGCAGCTCGAGCGGGGGGAATTACAATGAGCAGTTCTTC	TRBV5-1	.	TRBJ2-1	TRBD2
CASSVVLAREQFF	TGTGCCAGCAGTGTGGTGTTAGCTCGAGAGCAGTTCTTC	TRBV2	few	TRBJ2-1	.
CASSQGGQPISPLHF	TGCGCCAGCAGCCAGGGGGGACAGCCAATATCACCCCTCCACTTT	TRBV4-1	.	TRBJ1-6	TRBD1
CASSLEPRQGSETQYF	TGCGCCAGCAGCTTGGAGCCACGACAGGGATCAGAGACCCAGTACTTC	TRBV5-1	few	TRBJ2-5	TRBD1
CAISESTTGELFF	TGTGCCATCAGTGAGTCGACGACCGGGGAGCTGTTTTTT	TRBV10-3	few	TRBJ2-2	.
CASSFQAHTGELFF	TGTGCCAGCAGTTTTCAAGCTCACACCGGGGAGCTGTTTTTT	TRBV28	.	TRBJ2-2	.